This is a list of T cell receptor beta chains from one sample in a study of early T cells in non-severe SARS-CoV-2 infection. TCRdb passed the 5' RACE reads through MiXCR, listing each CDR3 protein once. The data contain roughly 69,000 distinct CDR3 sequences, 9.5% of them singletons. Sequenced material: whole blood. The receptor source for this set is an adult who was a healthcare worker with PCR-confirmed SARS-CoV-2 infection or an uninfected control (not recorded which). Both conserved end residues are part of each CDR3. D genes are given only for firm matches.

TRBV20-1	TRBD2	CSARDPTNSGSNEQFF
TRBV9	.	CASSVTVTSYEQYF
TRBV7-2	TRBD2	CASSPGTSGVDEQYF
TRBV7-3	.	CASSSAGGTGELFF
TRBV7-9	.	CAAGSGETDTQYF
TRBV29-1	TRBD1	CSVFGQGAAEAFF
TRBV3-1	TRBD1	CASSHTGVAKNIQYF
TRBV12-3/TRBV12-4	.	CASSFIVALSSYEQYF
TRBV7-9	.	CASSLAPQARADTQYF
TRBV5-1	.	CASKTGYNEQFF
TRBV9	.	CASSVGLGGPKNIQYF
TRBV19	.	CASSLRNQPQHF
TRBV20-1	TRBD2	CSAEGGLAHNEQFF
TRBV6-6	.	CASSYLQHGGYTF
TRBV19	TRBD1	CASIPGQGWGTDTQYF
TRBV10-3	TRBD1	CAISGDRGYEQYF
TRBV10-3	.	CAIRAFTSTDTQYF
TRBV6-5	.	CASSMDLGDTGELFF
TRBV20-1	.	CSASSSSTNEKLFF
TRBV11-2	.	CASSLGGNNSPLHF